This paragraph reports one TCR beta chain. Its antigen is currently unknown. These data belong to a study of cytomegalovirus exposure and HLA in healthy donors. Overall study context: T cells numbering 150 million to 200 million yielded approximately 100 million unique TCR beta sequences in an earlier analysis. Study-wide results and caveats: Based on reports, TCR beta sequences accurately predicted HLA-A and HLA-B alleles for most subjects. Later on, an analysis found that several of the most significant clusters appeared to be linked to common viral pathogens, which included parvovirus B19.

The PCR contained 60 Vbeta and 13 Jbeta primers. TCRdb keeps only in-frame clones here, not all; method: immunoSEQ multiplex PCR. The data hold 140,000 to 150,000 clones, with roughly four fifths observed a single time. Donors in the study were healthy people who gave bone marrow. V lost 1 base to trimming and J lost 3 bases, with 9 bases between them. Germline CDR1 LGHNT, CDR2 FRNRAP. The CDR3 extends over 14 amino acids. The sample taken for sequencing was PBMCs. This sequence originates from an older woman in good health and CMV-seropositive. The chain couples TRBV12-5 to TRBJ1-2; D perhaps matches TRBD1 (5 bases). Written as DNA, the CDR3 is TGTGCTAGTGGTTTGGATTCAGGGTACTATGGCTACACCTTC. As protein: CASGLDSGYYGYTF.